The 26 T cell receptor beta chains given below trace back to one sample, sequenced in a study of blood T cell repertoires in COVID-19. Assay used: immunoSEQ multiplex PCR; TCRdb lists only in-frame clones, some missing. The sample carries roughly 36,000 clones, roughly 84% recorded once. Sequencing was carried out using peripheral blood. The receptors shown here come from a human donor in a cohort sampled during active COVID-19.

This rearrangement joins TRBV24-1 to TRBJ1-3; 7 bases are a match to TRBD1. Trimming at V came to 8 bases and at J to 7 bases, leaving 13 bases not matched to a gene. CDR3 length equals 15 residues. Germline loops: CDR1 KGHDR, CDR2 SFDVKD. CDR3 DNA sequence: TGTGCCACCAAACCCCGGGACAGAGCTCGGAACACCATATATTTT. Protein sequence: CATKPRDRARNTIYF.

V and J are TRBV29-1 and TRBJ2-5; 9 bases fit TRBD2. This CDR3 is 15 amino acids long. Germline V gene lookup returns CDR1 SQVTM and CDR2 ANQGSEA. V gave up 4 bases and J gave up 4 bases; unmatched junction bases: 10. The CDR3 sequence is CSVGGAGGLVETQYF. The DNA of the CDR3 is TGCAGCGTTGGCGGGGCGGGGGGGCTTGTAGAGACCCAGTACTTC.

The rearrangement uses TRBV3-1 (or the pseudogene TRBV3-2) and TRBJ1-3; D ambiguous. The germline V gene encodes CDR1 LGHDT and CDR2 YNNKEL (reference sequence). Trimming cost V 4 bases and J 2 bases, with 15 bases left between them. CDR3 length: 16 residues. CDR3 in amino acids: CASSPVGGRAGNTIYF. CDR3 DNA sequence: TGTGCCAGCAGCCCAGTCGGAGGACGAGCTGGAAACACCATATATTTT.

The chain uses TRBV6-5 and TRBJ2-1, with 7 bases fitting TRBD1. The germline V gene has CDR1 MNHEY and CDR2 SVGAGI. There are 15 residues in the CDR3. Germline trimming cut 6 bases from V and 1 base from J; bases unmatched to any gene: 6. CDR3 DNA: TGTGCCAGCAGAAGACAGGGAAGGTCCTACAATGAGCAGTTCTTC. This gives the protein CASRRQGRSYNEQFF.

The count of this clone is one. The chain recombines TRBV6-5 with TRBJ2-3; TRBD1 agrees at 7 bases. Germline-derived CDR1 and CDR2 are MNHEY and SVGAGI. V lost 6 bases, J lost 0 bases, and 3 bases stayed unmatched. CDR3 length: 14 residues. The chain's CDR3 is CASRIQGSTDTQYF. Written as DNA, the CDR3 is TGTGCCAGCAGGATACAGGGGAGCACAGATACGCAGTATTTT.

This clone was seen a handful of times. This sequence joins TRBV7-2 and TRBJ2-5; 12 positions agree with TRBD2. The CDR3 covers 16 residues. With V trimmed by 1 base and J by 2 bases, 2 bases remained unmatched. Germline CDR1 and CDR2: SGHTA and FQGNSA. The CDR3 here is CASSLGGLAGQETQYF. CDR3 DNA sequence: TGTGCCAGCAGCTTAGGAGGACTAGCGGGACAAGAGACCCAGTACTTC.

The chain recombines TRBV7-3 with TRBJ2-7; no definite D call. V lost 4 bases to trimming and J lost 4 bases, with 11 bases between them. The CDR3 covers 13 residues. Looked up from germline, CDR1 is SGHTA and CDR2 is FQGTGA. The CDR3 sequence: CASSSYAGYEQYF. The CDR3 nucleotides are TGTGCCAGCAGCTCATACGCCGGGTACGAGCAGTACTTC.

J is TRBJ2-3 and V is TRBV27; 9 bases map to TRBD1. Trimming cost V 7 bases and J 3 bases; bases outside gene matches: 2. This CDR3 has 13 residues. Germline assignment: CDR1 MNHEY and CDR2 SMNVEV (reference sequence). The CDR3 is CASMGQGTDTQYF. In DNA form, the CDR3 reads TGTGCCAGCATGGGACAGGGAACAGATACGCAGTATTTT.

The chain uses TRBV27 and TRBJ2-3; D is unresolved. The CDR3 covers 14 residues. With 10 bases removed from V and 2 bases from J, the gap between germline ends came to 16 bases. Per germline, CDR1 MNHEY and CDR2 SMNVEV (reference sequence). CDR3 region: CATRSLLSTDTQYF. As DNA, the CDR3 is TGTGCCACCCGGAGTCTCCTGTCCACAGATACGCAGTATTTT.

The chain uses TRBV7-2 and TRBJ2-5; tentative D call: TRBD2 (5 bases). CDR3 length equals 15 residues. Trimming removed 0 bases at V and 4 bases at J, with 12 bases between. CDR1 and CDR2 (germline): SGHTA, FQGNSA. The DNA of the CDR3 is TGTGCCAGCAGCTTAGCCCAAAGGGCGGGAGAGACCCAGTACTTC. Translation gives CASSLAQRAGETQYF. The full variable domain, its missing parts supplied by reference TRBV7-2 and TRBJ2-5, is GAGVSQSPSNKVTEKGKDVELRCDPISGHTALYWYRQSLGQGLEFLIYFQGNSAPDKSGLPSDRFSAERTGGSVSTLTIQRTQQEDSAVYLCASSLAQRAGETQYFGPGTRLLVL.

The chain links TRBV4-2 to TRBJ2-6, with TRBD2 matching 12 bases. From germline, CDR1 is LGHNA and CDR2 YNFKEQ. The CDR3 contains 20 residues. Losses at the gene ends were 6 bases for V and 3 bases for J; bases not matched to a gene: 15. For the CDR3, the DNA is TGTGCCAGCAGTCGGAGGCAGACTAGCGGGGGAGAAAGTGGGGCCAACGTCCTGACTTTC. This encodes CASSRRQTSGGESGANVLTF.

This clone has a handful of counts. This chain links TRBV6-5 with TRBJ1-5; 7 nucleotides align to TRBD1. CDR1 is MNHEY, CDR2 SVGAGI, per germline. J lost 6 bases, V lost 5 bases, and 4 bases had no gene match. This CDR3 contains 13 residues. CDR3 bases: TGTGCCAGCAGTCGACAGGGAAGTCAGCCCCAGCATTTT. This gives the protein CASSRQGSQPQHF.

CDR3 sequence (DNA): TGTGCCAGCAGCACCGGGATTCTAAATGAAAAACTGTTTTTT. Translating it yields CASSTGILNEKLFF. V usage is TRBV11-2 and J usage is TRBJ1-4; D is unresolved. Germline V CDR1 and CDR2: SGHAT, FQNNGV. The CDR3 runs 14 residues. Trimming took 5 bases from V and 5 from J, leaving 12 bases between them.

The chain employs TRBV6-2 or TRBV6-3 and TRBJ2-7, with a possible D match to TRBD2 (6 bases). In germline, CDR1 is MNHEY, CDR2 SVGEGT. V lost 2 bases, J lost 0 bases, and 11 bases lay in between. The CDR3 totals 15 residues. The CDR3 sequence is CASSYPAGPSYEQYF. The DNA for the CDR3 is TGTGCCAGCAGTTACCCCGCGGGACCCTCCTACGAGCAGTACTTC.

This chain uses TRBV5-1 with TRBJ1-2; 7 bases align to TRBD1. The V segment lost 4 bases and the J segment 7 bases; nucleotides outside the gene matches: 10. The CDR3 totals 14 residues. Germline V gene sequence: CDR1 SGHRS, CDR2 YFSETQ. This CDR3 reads CASSPRTGSFGYTF. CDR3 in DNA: TGCGCCAGCAGCCCCAGGACAGGAAGCTTTGGCTACACCTTC.

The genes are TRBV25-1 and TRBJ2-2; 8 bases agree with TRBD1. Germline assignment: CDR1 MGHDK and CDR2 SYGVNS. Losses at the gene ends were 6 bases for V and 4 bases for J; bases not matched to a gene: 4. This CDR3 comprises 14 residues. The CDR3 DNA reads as TGTGCCAGCAGAGGACAGGGAGGCACCGGGGAGCTGTTTTTT. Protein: CASRGQGGTGELFF.

The CDR3 DNA follows: TGCGCCAGCAGTGAAGGCAGGGGGGCCCCGTACGAGCAGTACTTC. Protein: CASSEGRGAPYEQYF. V and J are TRBV10-1 and TRBJ2-7; D possibly corresponds to TRBD1 (7 bases). This CDR3 region has 15 residues. V gave up 3 bases and J gave up 4 bases, with 16 bases separating them. Germline CDR1 WNHNN, CDR2 SYGVQD (reference sequence).

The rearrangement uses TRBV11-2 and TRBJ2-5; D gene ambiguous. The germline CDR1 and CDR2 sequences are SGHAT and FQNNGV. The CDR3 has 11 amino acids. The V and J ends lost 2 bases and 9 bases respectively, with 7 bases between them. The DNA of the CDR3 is TGTGCCAGCAGCTTATTCCGGGCCCAGTACTTC. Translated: CASSLFRAQYF.

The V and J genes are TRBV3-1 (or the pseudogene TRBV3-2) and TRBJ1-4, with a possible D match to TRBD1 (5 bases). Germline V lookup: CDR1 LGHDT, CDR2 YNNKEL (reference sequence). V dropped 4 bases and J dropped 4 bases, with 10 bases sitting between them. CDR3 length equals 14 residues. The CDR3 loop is CASSRGGVNEKLFF. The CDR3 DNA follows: TGTGCCAGCAGCCGAGGAGGGGTTAATGAAAAACTGTTTTTT.

The CDR3 is CASSVLGANVLTF. CDR3 sequence (DNA): TGTGCCAGCAGCGTCCTCGGGGCCAACGTCCTGACTTTC. This chain connects TRBV9 to TRBJ2-6; D not resolved. CDR3 length: 13 amino acids. Germline V gives CDR1 SGDLS, CDR2 YYNGEE. V lost 2 bases and J lost 4, with 4 bases in between.

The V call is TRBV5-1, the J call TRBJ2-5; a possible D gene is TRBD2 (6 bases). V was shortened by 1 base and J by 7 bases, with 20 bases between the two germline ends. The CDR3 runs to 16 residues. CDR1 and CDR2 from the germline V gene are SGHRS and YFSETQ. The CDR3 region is CASSLWEAESSRTQYF. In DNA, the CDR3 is TGCGCCAGCAGCTTGTGGGAGGCCGAGTCCTCGAGGACCCAGTACTTC.

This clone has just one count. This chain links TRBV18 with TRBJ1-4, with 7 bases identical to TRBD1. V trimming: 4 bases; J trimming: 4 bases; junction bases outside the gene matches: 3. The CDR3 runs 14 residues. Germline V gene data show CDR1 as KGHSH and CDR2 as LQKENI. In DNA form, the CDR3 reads TGTGCCAGCTCACAGACAGGGAATAATGAAAAACTGTTTTTT. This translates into CASSQTGNNEKLFF.

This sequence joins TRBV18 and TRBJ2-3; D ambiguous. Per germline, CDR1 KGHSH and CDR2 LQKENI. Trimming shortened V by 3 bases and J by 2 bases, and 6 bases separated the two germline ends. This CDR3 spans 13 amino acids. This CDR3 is CASSPRTTDTQYF. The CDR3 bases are TGTGCCAGCTCACCGAGAACCACAGATACGCAGTATTTT. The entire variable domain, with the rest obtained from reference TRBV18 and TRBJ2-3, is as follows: NAGVMQNPRHLVRRRGQEARLRCSPMKGHSHVYWYRQLPEEGLKFMVYLQKENIIDESGMPKERFSAEFPKEGPSILRIQQVVRGDSAAYFCASSPRTTDTQYFGPGTRLTVL.

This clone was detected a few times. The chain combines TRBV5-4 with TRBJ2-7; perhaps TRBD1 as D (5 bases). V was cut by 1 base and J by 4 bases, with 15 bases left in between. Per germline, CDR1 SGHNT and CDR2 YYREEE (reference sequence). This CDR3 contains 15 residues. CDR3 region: CASSLWQVAGYEQYF. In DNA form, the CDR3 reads TGTGCCAGCAGCTTGTGGCAGGTGGCAGGGTACGAGCAGTACTTC.

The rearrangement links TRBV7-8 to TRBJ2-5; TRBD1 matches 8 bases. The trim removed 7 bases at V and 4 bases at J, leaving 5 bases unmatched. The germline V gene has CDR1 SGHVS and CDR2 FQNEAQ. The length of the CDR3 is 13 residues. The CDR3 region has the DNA TGTGCCAGCAAAGGACAGGGACGAGAGACCCAGTACTTC. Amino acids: CASKGQGRETQYF.

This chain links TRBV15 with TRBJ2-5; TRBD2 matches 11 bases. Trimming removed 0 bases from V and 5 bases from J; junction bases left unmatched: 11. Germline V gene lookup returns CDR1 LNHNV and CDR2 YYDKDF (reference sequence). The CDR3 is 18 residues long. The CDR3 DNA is TGTGCCACCAGCAGAGATAGAGCTAGCGGGGGGCGTTGGGAGACCCAGTACTTC. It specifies CATSRDRASGGRWETQYF.